The clone carrying this T cell receptor (beta chain) was seen only once. Trimming left V 2 bases short and J 4 bases short, with 17 bases between. Per the germline V gene, CDR1 is KGHSH and CDR2 is LQKENI. The CDR3 is made up of 16 amino acids. The data belong to a study of blood T cell repertoires in COVID-19. At the level of the study: The United States, Italy and Spain supplied acute and convalescent COVID-19 samples. T cells, B-cell-depleted T cells, or PBMCs supplied cDNA or gDNA.

How the authors handled the data: Estimation of nucleated cell counts relied on the amplification of reference gene primers. This table comes from immunoSEQ multiplex PCR, and its TCRdb copy is limited to in-frame clones, with some not included. V, J and clone size were drawn from that table, and D and trimming were deduced from the DNA. Among around 140,000 clones listed, roughly 82% were seen once. What was sequenced was peripheral blood. V and J are TRBV18 and TRBJ1-2; TRBD1 might be the D (6 bases). The clonotype was recovered from a human donor in a cohort sampled during active COVID-19. The DNA for the CDR3 is TGTGCCAGCTCACCAAGAACGGCAGGGGCGTTCTATGGCTACACCTTC. Translating it yields CASSPRTAGAFYGYTF.